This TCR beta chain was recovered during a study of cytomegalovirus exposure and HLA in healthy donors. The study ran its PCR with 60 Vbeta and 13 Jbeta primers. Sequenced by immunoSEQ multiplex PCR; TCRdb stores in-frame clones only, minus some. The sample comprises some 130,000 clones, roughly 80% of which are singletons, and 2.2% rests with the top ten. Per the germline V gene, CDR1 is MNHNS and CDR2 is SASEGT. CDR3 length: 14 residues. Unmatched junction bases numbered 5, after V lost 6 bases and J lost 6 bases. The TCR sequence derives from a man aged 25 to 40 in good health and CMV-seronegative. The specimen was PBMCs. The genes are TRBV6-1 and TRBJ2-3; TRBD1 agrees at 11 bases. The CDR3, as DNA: TGTGCCAGCAGGCCGGGACAGGGGGGGGATACGCAGTATTTT. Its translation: CASRPGQGGDTQYF.